This T cell receptor (beta chain) was documented in a study of CXCR3-negative and CXCR3-positive naive CD8 T cells. General study results and limits: Higher TRB CDR3 hydrophobicity marked CXCR3-positive naive cells relative to CXCR3-negative naive cells.

Germline CDR1 is MNHEY and CDR2 is SVGEGT. The length of the CDR3 is 13 residues. Researchers prepared the TRB cDNA libraries using 5' RACE with UMI labels. TCRdb reprocessed the 5' RACE reads, with one entry per CDR3 protein and no DNA. The sample yields some 85,000 distinct CDR3 sequences, of which the top ten take up over 0.4%. Concerning this clonotype: The antigen remains unidentified.

The chain is built from TRBV6-2 or TRBV6-3 and TRBJ2-5; TCRdb outputs TRBD2, but without DNA this stays unchecked. Sequencing used naive CXCR3+ CD8+ T cells from blood. The sample's subset: CD45RO-CCR7+CD27+CD95- naive CD8+ T cells expressing CXCR3 (TNR3+). This TCR came from a human donor in good health. Some clones in this sample may be carry-over from other donors' samples. The CDR3 here is CASSDRAHETQYF.